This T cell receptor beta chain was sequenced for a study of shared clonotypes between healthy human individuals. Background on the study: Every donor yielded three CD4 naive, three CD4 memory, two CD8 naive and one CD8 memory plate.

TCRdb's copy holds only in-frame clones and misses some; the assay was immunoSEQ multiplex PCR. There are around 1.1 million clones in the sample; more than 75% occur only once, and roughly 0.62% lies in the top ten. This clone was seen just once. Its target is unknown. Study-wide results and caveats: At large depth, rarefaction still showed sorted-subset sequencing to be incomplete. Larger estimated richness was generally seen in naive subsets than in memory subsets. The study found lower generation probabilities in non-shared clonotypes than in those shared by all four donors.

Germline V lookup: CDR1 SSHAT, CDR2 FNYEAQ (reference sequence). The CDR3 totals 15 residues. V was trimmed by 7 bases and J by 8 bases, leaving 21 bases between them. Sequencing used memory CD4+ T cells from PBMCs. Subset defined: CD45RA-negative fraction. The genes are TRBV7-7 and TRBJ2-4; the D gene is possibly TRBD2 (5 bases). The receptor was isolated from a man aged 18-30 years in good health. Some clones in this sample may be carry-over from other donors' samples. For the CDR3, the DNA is TGTGCCAGCACCGATAGACCGGGATTTGGGTACATTCAGTACTTC. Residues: CASTDRPGFGYIQYF.